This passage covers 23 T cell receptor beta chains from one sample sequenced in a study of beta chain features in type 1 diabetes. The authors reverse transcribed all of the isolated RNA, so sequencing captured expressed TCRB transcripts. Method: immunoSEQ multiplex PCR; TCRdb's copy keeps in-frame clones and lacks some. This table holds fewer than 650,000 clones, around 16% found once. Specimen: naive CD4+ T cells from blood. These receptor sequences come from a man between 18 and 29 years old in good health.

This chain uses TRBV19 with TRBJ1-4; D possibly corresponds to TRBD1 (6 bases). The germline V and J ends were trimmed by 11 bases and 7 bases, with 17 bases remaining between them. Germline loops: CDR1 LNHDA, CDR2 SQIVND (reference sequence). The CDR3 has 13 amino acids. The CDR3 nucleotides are TGTGCCTCAAGGGGGGCTATAGTTGAAAAACTGTTTTTT. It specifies CASRGAIVEKLFF.

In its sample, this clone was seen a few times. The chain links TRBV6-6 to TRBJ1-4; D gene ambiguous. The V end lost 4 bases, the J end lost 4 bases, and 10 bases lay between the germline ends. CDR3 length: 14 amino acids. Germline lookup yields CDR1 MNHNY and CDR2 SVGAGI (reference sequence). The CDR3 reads CASSSPRLNEKLFF. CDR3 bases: TGTGCCAGCAGTTCCCCGCGGCTTAATGAAAAACTGTTTTTT.

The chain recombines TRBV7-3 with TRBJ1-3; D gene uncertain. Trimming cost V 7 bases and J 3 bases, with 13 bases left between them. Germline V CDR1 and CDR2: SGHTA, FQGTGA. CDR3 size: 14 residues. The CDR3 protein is CASKPDSFGNTIYF. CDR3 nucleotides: TGTGCCAGCAAACCAGACTCTTTTGGAAACACCATATATTTT.

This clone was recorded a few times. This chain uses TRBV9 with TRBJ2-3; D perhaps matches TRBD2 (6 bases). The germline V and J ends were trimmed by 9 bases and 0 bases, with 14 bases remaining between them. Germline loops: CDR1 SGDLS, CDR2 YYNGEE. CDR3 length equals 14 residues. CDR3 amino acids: CATGLGGSTDTQYF. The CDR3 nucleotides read TGTGCCACTGGCCTAGGAGGGAGCACAGATACGCAGTATTTT.

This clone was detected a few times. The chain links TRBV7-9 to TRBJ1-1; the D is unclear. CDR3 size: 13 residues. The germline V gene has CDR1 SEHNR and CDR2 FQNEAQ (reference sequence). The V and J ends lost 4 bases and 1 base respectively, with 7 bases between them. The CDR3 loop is CASSSRRNTEAFF. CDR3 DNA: TGTGCCAGCAGCTCTCGGAGGAACACTGAAGCTTTCTTT.

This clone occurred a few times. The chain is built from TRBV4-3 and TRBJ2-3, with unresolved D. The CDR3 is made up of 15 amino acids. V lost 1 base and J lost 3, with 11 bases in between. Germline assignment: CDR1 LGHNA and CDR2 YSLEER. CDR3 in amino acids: CASSQARVRTDTQYF. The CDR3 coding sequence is TGCGCCAGCAGCCAAGCTAGGGTGAGGACAGATACGCAGTATTTT.

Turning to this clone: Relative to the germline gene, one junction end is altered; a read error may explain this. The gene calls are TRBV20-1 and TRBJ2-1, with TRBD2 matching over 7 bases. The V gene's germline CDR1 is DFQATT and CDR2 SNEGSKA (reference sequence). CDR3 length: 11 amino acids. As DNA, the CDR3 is TGTGCCGGGGGGAGATGGAATGAGCAGTTCTTC. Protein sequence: CAGGRWNEQFF.

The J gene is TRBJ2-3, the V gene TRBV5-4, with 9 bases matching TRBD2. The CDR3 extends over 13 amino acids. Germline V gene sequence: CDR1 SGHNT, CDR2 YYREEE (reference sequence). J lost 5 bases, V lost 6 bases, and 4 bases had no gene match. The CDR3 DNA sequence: TGTGCCAGCACTAGCGGGACCAGAGATACGCAGTATTTT. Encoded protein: CASTSGTRDTQYF.

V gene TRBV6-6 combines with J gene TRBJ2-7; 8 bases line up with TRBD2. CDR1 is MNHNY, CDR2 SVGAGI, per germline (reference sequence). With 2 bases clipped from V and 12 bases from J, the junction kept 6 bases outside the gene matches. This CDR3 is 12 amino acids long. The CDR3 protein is CASSYTGLGGYF. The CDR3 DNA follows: TGTGCCAGCAGTTACACGGGACTAGGCGGGTACTTC.

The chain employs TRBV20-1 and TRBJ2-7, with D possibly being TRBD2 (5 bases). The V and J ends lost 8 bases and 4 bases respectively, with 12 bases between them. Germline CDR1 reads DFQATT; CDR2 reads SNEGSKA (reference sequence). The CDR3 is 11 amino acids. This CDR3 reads CSRRRLYEQYF. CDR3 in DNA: TGCAGTCGGAGGAGACTTTACGAGCAGTACTTC.

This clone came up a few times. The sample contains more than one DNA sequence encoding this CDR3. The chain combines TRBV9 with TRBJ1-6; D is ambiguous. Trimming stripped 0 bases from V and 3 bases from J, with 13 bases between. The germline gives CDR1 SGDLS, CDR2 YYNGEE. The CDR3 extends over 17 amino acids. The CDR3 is CASSVARKGSYNSPLHF. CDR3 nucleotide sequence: TGTGCCAGCAGCGTAGCCCGAAAAGGGAGCTATAATTCACCCCTCCACTTT.

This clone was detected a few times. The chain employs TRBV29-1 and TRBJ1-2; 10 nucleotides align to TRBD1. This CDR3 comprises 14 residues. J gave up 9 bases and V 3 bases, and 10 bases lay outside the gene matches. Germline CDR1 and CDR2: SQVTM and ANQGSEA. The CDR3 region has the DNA TGCAGCGTTGAGGTGGGACAGGGGAGCAGTAGCTACACCTTC. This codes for CSVEVGQGSSSYTF. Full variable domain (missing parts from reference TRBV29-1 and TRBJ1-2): SAVISQKPSRDICQRGTSLTIQCQVDSQVTMMFWYRQQPGQSLTLIATANQGSEATYESGFVIDKFPISRPNLTFSTLTVSNMSPEDSSIYLCSVEVGQGSSSYTFGSGTRLTVV.

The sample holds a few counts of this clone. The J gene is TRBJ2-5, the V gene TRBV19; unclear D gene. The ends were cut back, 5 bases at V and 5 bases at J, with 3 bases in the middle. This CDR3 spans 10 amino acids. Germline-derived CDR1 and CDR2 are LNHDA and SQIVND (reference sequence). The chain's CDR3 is CASSDETQYF. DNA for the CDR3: TGTGCCAGTAGTGACGAGACCCAGTACTTC.

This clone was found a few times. The CDR3 sequence is CASRLSSQGADTQYF. The CDR3 DNA is TGCGCCAGCAGATTGTCCTCCCAAGGGGCAGATACGCAGTATTTT. This chain connects TRBV5-1 to TRBJ2-3; weak D call: TRBD1 (5 bases). CDR1 SGHRS and CDR2 YFSETQ come from the germline V gene. Trimming stripped 5 bases from V and 4 bases from J, with 17 bases between. This CDR3 has 15 amino acids.

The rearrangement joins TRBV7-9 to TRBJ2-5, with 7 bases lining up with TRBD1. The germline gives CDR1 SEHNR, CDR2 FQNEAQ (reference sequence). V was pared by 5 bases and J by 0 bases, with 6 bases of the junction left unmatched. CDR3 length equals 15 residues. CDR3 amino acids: CASSRLTGYQETQYF. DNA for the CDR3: TGTGCCAGCAGCCGGCTGACAGGGTACCAAGAGACCCAGTACTTC. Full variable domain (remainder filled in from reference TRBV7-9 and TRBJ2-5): DTGVSQNPRHKITKRGQNVTFRCDPISEHNRLYWYRQTLGQGPEFLTYFQNEAQLEKSRLLSDRFSAERPKGSFSTLEIQRTEQGDSAMYLCASSRLTGYQETQYFGPGTRLLVL.

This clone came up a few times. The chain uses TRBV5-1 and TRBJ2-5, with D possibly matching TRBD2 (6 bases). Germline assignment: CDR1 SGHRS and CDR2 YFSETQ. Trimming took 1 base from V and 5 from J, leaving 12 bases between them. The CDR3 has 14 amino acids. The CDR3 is CASSLMAGSETQYF. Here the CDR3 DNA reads TGCGCCAGCAGCTTGATGGCGGGGTCGGAGACCCAGTACTTC.

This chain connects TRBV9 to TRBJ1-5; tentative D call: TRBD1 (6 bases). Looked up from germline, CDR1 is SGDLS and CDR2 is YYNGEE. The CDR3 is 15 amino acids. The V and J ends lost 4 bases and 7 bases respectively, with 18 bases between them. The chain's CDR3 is CASSRGGVGSQPQHF. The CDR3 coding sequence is TGTGCCAGCAGCAGAGGGGGGGTAGGGTCCCAGCCCCAGCATTTT.

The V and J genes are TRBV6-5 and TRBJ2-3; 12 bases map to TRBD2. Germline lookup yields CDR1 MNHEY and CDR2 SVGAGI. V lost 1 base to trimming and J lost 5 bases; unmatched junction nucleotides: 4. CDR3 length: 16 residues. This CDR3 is CASSYFGGLAGDTQYF. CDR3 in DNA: TGTGCCAGCAGTTACTTTGGGGGACTAGCGGGAGATACGCAGTATTTT.

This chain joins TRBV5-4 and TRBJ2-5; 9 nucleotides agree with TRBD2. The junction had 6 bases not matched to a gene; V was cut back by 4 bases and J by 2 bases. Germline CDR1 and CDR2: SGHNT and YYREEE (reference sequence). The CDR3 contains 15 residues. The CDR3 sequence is CASSPGLARQETQYF. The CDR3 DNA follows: TGTGCCAGCAGCCCCGGACTAGCGAGACAAGAGACCCAGTACTTC. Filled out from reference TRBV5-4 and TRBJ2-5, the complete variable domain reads ETGVTQSPTHLIKTRGQQVTLRCSSQSGHNTVSWYQQALGQGPQFIFQYYREEENGRGNFPPRFSGLQFPNYSSELNVNALELDDSALYLCASSPGLARQETQYFGPGTRLLVL.

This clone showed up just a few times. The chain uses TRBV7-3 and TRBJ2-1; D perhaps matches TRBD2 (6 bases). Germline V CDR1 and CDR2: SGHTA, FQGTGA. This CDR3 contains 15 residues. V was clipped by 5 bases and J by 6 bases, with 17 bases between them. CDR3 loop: CASSLGGVNSNEQFF. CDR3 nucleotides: TGTGCCAGCAGCCTAGGAGGGGTGAACAGCAATGAGCAGTTCTTC.

CDR3 region: CASSLRENTQYF. CDR3 bases: TGCGCCAGCAGCTTGAGAGAAAATACGCAGTATTTT. The chain carries TRBV5-1 and TRBJ2-3; D gene uncertain. The ends were cut back, 1 base at V and 7 bases at J, with 7 bases in the middle. The CDR3 is 12 residues long. Germline CDR1 and CDR2: SGHRS and YFSETQ.

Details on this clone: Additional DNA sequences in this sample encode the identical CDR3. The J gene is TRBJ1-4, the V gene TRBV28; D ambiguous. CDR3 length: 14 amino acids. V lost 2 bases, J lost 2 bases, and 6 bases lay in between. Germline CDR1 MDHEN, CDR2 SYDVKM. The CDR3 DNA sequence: TGTGCCAGCAGTTTACCGGGTACTAATGAAAAACTGTTTTTT. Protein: CASSLPGTNEKLFF.

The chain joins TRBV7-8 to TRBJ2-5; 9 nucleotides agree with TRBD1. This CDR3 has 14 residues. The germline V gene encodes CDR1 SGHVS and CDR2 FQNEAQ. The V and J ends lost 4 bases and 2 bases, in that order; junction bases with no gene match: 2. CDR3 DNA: TGTGCCAGCAGCTCCGGGACAGGGCAAGAGACCCAGTACTTC. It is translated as CASSSGTGQETQYF.